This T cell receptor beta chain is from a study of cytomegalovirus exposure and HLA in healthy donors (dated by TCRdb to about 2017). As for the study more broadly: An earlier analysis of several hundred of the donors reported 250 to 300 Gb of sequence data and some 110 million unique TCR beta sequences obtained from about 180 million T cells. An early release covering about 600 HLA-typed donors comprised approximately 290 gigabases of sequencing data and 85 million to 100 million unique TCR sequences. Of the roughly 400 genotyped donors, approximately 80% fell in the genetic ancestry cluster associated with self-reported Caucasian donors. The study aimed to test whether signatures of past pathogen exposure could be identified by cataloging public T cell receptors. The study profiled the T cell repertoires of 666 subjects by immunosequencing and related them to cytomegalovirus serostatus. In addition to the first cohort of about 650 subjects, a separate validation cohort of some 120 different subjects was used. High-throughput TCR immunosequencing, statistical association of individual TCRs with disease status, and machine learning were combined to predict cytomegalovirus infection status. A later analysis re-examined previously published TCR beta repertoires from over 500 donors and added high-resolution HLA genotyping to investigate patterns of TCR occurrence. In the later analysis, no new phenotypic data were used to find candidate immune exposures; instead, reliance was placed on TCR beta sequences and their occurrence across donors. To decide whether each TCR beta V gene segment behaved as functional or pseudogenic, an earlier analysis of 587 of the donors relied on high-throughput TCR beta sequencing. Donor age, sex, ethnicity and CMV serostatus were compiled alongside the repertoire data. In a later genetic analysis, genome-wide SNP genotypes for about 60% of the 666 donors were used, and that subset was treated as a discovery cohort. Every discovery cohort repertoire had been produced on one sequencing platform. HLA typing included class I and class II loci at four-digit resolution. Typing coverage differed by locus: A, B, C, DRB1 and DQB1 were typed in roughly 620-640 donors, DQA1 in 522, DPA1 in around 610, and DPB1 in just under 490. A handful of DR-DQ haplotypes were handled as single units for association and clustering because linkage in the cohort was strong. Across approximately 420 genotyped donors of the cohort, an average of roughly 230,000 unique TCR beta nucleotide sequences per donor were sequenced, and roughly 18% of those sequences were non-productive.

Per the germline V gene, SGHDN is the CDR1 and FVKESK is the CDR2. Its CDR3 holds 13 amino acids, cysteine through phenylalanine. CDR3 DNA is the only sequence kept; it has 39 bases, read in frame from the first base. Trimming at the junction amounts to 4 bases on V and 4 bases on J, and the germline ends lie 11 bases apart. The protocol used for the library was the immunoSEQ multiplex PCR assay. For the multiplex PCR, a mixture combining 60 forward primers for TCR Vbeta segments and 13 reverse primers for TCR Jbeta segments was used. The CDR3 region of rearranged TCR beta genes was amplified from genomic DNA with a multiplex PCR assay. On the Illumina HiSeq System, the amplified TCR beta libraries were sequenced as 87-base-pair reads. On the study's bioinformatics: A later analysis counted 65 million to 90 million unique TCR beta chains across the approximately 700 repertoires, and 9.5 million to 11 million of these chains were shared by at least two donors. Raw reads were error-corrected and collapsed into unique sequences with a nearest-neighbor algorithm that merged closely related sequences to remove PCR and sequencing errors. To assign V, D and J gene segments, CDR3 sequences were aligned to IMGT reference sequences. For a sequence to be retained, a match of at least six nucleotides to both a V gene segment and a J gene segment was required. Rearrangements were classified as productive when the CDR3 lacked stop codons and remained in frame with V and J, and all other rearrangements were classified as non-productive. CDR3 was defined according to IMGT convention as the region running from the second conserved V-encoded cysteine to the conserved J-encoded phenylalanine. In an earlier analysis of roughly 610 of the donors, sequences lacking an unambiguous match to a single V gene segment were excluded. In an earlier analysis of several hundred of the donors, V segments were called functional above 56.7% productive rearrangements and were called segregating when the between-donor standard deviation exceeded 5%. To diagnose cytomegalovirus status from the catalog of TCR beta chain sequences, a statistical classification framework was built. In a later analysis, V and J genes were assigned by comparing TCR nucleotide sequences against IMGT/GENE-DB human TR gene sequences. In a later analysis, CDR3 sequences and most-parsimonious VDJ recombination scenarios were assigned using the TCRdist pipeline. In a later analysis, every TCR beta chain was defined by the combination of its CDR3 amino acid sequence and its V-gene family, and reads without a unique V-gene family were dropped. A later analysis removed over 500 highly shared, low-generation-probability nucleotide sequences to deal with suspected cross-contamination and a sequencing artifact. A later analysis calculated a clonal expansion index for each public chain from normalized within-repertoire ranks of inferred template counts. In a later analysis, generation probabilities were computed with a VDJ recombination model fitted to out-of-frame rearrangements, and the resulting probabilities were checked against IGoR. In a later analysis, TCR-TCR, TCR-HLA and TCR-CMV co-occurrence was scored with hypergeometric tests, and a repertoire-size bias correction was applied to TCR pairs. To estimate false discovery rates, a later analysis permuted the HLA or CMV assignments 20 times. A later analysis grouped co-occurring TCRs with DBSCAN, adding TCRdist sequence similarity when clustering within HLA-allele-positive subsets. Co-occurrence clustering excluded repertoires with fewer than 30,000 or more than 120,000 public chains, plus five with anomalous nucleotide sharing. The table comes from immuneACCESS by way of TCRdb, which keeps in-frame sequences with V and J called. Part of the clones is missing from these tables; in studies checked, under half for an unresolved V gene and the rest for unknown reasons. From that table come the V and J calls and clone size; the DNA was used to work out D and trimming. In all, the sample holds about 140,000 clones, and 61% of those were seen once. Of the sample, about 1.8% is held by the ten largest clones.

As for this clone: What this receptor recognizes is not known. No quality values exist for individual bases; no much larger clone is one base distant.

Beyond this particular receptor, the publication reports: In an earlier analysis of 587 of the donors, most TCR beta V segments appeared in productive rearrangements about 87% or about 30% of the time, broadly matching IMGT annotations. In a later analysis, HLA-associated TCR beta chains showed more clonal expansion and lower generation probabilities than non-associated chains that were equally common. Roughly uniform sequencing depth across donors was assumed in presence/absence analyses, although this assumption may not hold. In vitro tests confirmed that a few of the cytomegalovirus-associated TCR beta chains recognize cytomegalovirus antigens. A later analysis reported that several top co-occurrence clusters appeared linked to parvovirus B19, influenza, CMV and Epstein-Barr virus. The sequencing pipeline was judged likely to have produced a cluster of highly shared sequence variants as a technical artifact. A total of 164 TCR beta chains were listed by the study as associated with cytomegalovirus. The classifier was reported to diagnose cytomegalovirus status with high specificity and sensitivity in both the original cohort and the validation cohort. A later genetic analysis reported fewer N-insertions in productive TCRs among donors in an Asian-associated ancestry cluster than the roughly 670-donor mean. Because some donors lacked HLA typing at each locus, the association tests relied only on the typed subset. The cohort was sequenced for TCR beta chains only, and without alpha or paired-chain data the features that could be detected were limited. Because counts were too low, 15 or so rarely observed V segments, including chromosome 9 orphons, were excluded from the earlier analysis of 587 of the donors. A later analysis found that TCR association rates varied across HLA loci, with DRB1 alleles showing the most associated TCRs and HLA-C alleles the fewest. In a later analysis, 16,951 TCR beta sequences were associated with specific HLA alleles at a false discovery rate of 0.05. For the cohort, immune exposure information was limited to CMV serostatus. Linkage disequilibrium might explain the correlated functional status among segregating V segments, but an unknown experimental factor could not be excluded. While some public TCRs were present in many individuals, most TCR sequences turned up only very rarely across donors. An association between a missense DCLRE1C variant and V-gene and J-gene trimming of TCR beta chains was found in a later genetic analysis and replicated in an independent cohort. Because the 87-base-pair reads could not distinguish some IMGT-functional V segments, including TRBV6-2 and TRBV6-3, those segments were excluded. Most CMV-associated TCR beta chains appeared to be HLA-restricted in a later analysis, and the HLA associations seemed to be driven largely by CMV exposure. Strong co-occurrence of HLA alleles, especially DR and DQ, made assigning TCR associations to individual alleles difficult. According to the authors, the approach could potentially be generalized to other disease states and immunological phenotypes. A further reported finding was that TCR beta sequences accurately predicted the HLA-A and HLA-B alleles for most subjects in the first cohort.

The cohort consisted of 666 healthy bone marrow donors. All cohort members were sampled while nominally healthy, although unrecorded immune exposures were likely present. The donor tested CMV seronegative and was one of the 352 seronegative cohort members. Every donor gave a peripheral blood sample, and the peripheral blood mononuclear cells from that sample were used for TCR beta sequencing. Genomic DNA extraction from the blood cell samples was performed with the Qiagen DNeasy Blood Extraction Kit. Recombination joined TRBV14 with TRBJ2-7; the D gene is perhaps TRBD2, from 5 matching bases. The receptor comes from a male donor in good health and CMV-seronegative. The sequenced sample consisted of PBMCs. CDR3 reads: CASSPAGLYEQYF. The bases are TGTGCCAGCAGCCCAGCCGGACTTTACGAGCAGTACTTC.